This T cell receptor beta chain was profiled in a study of prognosis after radiotherapy for stage I lung cancer. Whole-study context: SBRT radiotherapy comprised 3 to 5 fractions at a biologically effective dose of at least 100 Gy.

The V and J ends lost 5 bases and 8 bases, in that order; junction bases with no gene match: 10. The CDR3 runs to 16 residues. The germline V gene has CDR1 MNHNS and CDR2 SASEGT. Genomic DNA was subjected to two-round multiplex PCR for amplification of TCR beta CDR3. During first-round PCR, primers specific to each TRBV and TRBJ gene were used. TCRdb fed the multiplex PCR reads into MiXCR, producing one record per CDR3 protein. This table has about 25,000 distinct CDR3 sequences, about 37% appearing once. Findings of the study overall: Lower Shannon entropy values were found after stereotactic body radiation therapy in patients who developed distant metastases.

Concerning this clonotype itself: Its antigen is still unknown.

The patient cohort was node-negative on CT and PET/CT, with no prior chemotherapy, radiotherapy or other malignancies. Two time points each involved a draw of about 5.8 milliliters of peripheral blood. This chain uses TRBV6-1 with TRBJ1-6; 9 nucleotides line up with TRBD1. The specimen was PBMCs, collected before or after stereotactic body radiation therapy (not recorded which). The TCR originated in a donor at least 50 years old with non-small cell lung cancer. CDR3 region: CASSNQQGARDSPLHF. In nucleotides, the CDR3 is TGTGCCAGCAGTAACCAACAGGGGGCGAGAGATTCACCCCTCCACTTT.